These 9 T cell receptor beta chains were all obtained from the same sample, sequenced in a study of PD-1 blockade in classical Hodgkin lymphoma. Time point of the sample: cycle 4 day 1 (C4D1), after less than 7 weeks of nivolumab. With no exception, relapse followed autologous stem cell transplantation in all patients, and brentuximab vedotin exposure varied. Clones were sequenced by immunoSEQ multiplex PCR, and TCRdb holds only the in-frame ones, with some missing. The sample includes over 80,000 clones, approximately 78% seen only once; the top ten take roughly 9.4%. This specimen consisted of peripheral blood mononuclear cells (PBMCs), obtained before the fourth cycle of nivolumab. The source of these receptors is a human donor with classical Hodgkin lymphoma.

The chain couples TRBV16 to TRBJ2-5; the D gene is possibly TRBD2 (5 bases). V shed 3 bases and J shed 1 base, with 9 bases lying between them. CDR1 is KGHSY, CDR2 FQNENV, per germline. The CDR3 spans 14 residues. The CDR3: CASSHGGPQETQYF. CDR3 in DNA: TGTGCCAGCAGCCACGGAGGCCCCCAAGAGACCCAGTACTTC.

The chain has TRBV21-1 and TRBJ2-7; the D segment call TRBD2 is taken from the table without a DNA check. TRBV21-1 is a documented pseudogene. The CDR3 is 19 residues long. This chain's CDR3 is CASSKVRARLAGASYEQYF. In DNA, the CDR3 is TGTGCCAGCAGCAAAGTAAGGGCCCGCCTAGCGGGAGCCTCCTACGAGCAGTACTTC.

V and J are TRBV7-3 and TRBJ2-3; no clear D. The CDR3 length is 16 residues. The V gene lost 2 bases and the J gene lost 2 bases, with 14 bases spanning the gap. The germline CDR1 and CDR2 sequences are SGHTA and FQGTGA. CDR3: CASSLSVATDTDTQYF. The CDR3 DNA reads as TGTGCCAGCAGCTTATCGGTGGCTACAGACACAGATACGCAGTATTTT.

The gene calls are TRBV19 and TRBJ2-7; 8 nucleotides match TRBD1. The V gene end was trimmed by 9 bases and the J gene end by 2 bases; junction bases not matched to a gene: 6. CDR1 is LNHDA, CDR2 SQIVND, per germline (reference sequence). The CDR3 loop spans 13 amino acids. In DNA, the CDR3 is TGTGCCAGCGGACAGGGCCCAACCTACGAGCAGTACTTC. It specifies CASGQGPTYEQYF.

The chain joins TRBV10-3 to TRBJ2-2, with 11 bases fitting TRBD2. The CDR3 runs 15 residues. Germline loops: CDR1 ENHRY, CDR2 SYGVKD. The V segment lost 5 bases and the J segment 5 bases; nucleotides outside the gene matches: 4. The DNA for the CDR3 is TGTGCCATCAGTTCGACTAGCGGGGAAACCGGGGAGCTGTTTTTT. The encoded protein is CAISSTSGETGELFF.

The CDR3 spells CASSFGTGPYEQYF. DNA for the CDR3: TGCGCCAGCAGCTTCGGGACAGGGCCCTACGAGCAGTACTTC. V usage is TRBV5-1 and J usage is TRBJ2-7; 9 nucleotides match TRBD1. Germline V gene lookup returns CDR1 SGHRS and CDR2 YFSETQ. V dropped 2 bases and J dropped 2; count of bases not matched to a gene: 2. The CDR3 has 14 residues.

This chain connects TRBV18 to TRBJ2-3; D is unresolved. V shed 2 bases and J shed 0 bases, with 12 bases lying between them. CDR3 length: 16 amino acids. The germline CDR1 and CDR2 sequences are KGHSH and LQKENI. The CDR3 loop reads CASSPLGITSTDTQYF. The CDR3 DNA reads TGTGCCAGCTCACCATTGGGAATTACTAGCACAGATACGCAGTATTTT.

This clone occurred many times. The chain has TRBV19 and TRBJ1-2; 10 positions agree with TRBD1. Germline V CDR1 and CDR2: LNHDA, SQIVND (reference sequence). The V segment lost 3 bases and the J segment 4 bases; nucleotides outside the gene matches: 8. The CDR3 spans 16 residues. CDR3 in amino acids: CASSIGVTGGLYGYTF. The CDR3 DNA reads TGTGCCAGTAGTATTGGCGTGACAGGGGGCCTCTATGGCTACACCTTC.

CDR3 sequence (DNA): TGTGCCAGCAGCTTAGTTCCGGGGAACCAGCAGTACTTC. Its protein product is CASSLVPGNQQYF. The V call is TRBV7-8, the J call TRBJ2-7, with TRBD2 as a possible D gene (5 bases). CDR1 and CDR2 (germline): SGHVS, FQNEAQ. The V gene lost 1 base and the J gene lost 8 bases, with 12 bases spanning the gap. This CDR3 spans 13 amino acids.